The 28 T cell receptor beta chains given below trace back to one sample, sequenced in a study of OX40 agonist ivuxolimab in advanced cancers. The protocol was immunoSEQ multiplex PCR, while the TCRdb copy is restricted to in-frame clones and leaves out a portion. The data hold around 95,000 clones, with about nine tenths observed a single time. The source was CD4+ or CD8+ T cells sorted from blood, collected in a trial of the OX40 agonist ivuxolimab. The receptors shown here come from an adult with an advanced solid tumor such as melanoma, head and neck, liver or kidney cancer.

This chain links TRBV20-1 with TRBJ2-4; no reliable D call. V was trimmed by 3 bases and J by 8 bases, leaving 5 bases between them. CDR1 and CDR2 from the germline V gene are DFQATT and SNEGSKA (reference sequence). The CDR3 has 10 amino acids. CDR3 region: CSASRDIQYF. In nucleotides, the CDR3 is TGCAGTGCTAGTAGGGACATTCAGTACTTC.

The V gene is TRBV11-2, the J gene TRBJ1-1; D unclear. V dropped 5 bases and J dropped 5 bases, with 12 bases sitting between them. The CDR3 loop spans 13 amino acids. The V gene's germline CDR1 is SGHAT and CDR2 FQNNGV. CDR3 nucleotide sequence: TGTGCCAGCAGCCCAGCAGGAAGGACTGAAGCTTTCTTT. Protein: CASSPAGRTEAFF. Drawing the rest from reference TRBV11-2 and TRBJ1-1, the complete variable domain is EAGVAQSPRYKIIEKRQSVAFWCNPISGHATLYWYQQILGQGPKLLIQFQNNGVVDDSQLPKDRFSAERLKGVDSTLKIQPAKLEDSAVYLCASSPAGRTEAFFGQGTRLTVV.

CDR3 bases: TGCGCCAGCAGCTTGGCCGGGACAGGGGGAACTGGGGCCAACGTCCTGACTTTC. Its protein product is CASSLAGTGGTGANVLTF. V usage is TRBV5-1 and J usage is TRBJ2-6; 11 bases align to TRBD1. Germline trimming cut 0 bases from V and 2 bases from J; bases unmatched to any gene: 4. The CDR3 covers 18 residues. Per germline, CDR1 SGHRS and CDR2 YFSETQ. The full variable domain, with the rest looked up from reference TRBV5-1 and TRBJ2-6, is KAGVTQTPRYLIKTRGQQVTLSCSPISGHRSVSWYQQTPGQGLQFLFEYFSETQRNKGNFPGRFSGRQFSNSRSEMNVSTLELGDSALYLCASSLAGTGGTGANVLTFGAGSRLTVL.

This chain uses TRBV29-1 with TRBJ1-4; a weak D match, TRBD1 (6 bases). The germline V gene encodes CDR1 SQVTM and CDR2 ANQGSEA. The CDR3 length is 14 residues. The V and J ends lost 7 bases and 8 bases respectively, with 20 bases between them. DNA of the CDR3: TGCAGCGCCGCCGTTTTTGGGGGGCAAGAAAAACTGTTTTTT. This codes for CSAAVFGGQEKLFF.

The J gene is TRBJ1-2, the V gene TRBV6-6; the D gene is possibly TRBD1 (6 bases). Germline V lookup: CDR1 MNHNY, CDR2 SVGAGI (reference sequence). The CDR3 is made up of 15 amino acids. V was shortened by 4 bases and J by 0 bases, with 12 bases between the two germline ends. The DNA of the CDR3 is TGTGCCAGCAGTTGGAGGGGGGATCCTAACTATGGCTACACCTTC. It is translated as CASSWRGDPNYGYTF.

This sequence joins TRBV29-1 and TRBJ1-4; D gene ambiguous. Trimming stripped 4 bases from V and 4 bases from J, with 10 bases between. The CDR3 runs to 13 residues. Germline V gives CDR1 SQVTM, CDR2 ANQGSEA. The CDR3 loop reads CSVVWMNNEKLFF. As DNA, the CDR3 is TGCAGCGTTGTGTGGATGAATAATGAAAAACTGTTTTTT.

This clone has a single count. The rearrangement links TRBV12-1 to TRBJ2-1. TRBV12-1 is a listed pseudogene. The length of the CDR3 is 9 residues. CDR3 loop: CAKAPRQFF. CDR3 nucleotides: TGTGCCAAGGCCCCTCGGCAGTTCTTC.

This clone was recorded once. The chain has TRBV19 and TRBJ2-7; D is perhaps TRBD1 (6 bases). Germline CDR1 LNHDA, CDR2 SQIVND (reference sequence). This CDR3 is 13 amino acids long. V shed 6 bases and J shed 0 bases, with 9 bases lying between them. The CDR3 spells CASRKQGSYEQYF. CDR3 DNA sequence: TGTGCCAGTAGAAAACAGGGCTCCTACGAGCAGTACTTC.

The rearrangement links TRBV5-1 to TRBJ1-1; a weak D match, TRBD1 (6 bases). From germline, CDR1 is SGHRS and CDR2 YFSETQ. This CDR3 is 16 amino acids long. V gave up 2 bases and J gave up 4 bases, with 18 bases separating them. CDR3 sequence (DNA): TGCGCCAGCAGCTTTACTCCTCAGGGGTTGGGCACTGAAGCTTTCTTT. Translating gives CASSFTPQGLGTEAFF.

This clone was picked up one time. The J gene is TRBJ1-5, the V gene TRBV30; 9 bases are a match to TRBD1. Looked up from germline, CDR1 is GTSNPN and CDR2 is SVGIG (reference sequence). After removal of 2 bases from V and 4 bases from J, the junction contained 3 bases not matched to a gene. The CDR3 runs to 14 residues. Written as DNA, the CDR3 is TGTGCCTGGAGTACGACAGGGGGAAATCAGCCCCAGCATTTT. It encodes CAWSTTGGNQPQHF.

The CDR3 loop is CASSPRTVYEQYF. The CDR3 DNA follows: TGTGCCAGCAGCCCAAGGACAGTCTACGAGCAGTACTTC. The J gene is TRBJ2-7, the V gene TRBV11-2; D is perhaps TRBD1 (6 bases). V was pared by 5 bases and J by 3 bases, with 11 bases between. Germline values: CDR1 SGHAT, CDR2 FQNNGV. This CDR3 contains 13 residues.

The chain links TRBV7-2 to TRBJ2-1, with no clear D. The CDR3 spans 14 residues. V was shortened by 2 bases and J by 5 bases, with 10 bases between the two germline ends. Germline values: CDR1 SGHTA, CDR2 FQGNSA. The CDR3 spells CASSLRRADNEQFF. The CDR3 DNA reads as TGTGCCAGCAGCTTAAGAAGGGCGGACAATGAGCAGTTCTTC.

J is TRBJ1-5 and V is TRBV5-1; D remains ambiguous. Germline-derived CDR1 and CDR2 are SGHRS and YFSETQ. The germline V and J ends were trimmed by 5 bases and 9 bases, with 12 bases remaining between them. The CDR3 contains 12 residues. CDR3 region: CASSILGWPQHF. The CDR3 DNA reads TGCGCCAGCAGTATCTTGGGGTGGCCCCAGCATTTT.

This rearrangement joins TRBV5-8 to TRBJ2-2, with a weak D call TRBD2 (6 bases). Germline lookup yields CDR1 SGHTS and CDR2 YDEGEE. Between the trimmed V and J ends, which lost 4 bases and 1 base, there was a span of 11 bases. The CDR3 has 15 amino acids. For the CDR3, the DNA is TGTGCCAGCAGCAAAGGGACTCTGAACACCGGGGAGCTGTTTTTT. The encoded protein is CASSKGTLNTGELFF.

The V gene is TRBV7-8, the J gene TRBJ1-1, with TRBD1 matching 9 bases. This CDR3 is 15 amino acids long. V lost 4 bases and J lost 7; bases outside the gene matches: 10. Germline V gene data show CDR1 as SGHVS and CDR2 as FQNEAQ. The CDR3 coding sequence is TGTGCCAGCAGCTCTAACGACAGGGGGAGGGGTGAAGCTTTCTTT. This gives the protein CASSSNDRGRGEAFF.

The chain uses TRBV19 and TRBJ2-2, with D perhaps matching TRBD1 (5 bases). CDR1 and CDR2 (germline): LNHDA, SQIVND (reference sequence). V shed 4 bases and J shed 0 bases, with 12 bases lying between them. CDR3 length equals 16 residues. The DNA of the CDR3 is TGTGCCAGTAGTAGGCCTAGGGGAACGAACACCGGGGAGCTGTTTTTT. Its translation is CASSRPRGTNTGELFF. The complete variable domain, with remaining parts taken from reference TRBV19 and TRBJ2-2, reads DGGITQSPKYLFRKEGQNVTLSCEQNLNHDAMYWYRQDPGQGLRLIYYSQIVNDFQKGDIAEGYSVSREKKESFPLTVTSAQKNPTAFYLCASSRPRGTNTGELFFGEGSRLTVL.

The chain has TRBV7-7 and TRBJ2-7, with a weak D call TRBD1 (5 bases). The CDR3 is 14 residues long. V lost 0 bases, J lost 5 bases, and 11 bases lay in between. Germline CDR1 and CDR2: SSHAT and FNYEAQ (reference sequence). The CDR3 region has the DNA TGTGCCAGCAGCTTAGCAGGCAGGGTAAACGAGCAGTACTTC. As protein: CASSLAGRVNEQYF.

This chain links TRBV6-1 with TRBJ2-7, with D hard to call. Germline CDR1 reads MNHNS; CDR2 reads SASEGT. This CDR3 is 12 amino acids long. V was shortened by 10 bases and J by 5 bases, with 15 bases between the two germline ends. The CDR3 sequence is CATSKVQHEQYF. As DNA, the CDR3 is TGTGCCACCTCGAAGGTACAACACGAGCAGTACTTC.

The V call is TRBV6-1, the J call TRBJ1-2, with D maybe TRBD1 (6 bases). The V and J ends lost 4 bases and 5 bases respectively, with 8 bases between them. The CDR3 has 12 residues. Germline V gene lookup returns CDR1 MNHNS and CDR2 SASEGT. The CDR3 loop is CASSGTDYGYTF. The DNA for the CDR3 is TGTGCCAGCAGTGGGACAGATTATGGCTACACCTTC.

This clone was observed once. CDR3 region: CAGQTGNYEQYF. The CDR3, as DNA: TGTGCCGGACAAACAGGGAATTACGAGCAGTACTTC. The V call is TRBV30, the J call TRBJ2-7; a weak D match, TRBD1 (6 bases). The length of the CDR3 is 12 residues. CDR1 is GTSNPN and CDR2 is SVGIG in the germline V gene (reference sequence). V lost 8 bases and J 4 bases, leaving 15 bases between the germline ends.

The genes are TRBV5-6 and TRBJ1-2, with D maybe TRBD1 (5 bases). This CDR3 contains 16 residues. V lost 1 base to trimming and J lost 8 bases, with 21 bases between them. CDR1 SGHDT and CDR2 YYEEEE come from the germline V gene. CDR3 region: CASSLRGGPNIGGYTF. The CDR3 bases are TGTGCCAGCAGCTTGAGGGGTGGGCCCAATATAGGAGGCTACACCTTC.

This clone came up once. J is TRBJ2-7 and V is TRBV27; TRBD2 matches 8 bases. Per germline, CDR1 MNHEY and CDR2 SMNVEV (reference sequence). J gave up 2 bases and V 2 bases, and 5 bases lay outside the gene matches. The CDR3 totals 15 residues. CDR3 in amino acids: CASSLRGGPTYEQYF. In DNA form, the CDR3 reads TGTGCCAGCAGTTTACGGGGGGGACCCACCTACGAGCAGTACTTC.

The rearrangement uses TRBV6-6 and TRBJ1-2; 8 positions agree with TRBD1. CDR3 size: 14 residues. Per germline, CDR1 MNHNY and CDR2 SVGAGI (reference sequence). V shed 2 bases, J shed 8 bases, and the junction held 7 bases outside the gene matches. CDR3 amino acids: CASSYAAGGGGYTF. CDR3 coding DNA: TGTGCCAGCAGTTACGCGGCAGGGGGCGGGGGCTACACCTTC.

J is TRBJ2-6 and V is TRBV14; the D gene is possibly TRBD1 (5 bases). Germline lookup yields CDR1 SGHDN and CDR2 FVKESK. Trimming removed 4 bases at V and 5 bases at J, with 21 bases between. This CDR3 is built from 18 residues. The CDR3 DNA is TGTGCCAGCAGCCCCCCGGTGGGGCATGGGCTACGGGCCAACGTCCTGACTTTC. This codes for CASSPPVGHGLRANVLTF.

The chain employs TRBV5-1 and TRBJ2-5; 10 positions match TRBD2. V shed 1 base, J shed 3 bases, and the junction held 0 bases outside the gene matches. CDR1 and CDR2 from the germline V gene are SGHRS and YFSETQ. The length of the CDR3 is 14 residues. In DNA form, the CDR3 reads TGCGCCAGCAGCTTGACTAGCGGGAAAGAGACCCAGTACTTC. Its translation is CASSLTSGKETQYF.

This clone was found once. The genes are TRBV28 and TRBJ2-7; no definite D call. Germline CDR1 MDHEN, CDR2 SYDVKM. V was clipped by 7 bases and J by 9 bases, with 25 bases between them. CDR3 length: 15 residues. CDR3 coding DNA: TGTGCCAGCAATACCCCCATGGACCCCACCGCGCCGCAGTACTTC. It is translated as CASNTPMDPTAPQYF.

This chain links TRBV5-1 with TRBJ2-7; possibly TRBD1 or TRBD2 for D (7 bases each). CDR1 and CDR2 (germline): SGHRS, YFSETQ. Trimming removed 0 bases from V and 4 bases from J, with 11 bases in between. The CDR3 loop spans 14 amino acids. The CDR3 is CASSLAQGGYEQYF. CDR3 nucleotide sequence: TGCGCCAGCAGCTTGGCTCAGGGGGGGTACGAGCAGTACTTC.

This chain's CDR3 is CASSEARWQETQYF. DNA of the CDR3: TGTGCCAGCAGTGAAGCGCGATGGCAGGAGACCCAGTACTTC. The rearrangement links TRBV2 to TRBJ2-5; D is uncertain. V lost 0 bases, J lost 5 bases, and 10 bases lay in between. This CDR3 is 14 amino acids long. CDR1 and CDR2 (germline): SNHLY, FYNNEI.